The 12 T cell receptor beta chains reported below all come from one sample, sequenced in a study of blood T cell repertoires in COVID-19. TCRdb keeps only in-frame clones here, not all; method: immunoSEQ multiplex PCR. The sample lists some 320,000 clones; more than 75% were seen once. The sample was peripheral blood. The source of these receptors is a woman in her 50s who had recovered from COVID-19.

The J gene is TRBJ1-2, the V gene TRBV27, with TRBD1 matching 9 bases. The CDR3 extends over 15 amino acids. Germline CDR1 and CDR2: MNHEY and SMNVEV (reference sequence). With 3 bases clipped from V and 4 bases from J, the junction kept 6 bases outside the gene matches. CDR3 protein: CASSFEGQGSYGYTF. The CDR3 DNA reads TGTGCCAGCAGTTTTGAAGGACAGGGGTCCTATGGCTACACCTTC.

The count of this clone is one. The DNA for the CDR3 is TGTGCCAGCTCCAACTGGGCGGGAGGACAACAAACAGATACGCAGTATTTT. Residues: CASSNWAGGQQTDTQYF. The rearrangement joins TRBV18 to TRBJ2-3; 8 bases align to TRBD2. This CDR3 comprises 17 residues. The germline CDR1 and CDR2 sequences are KGHSH and LQKENI. V lost 6 bases and J lost 3; bases outside the gene matches: 14. Based on the CDR3 plus reference TRBV18 and TRBJ2-3, the full variable domain is NAGVMQNPRHLVRRRGQEARLRCSPMKGHSHVYWYRQLPEEGLKFMVYLQKENIIDESGMPKERFSAEFPKEGPSILRIQQVVRGDSAAYFCASSNWAGGQQTDTQYFGPGTRLTVL.

The genes are TRBV10-1 and TRBJ2-2; tentatively, D is TRBD2 (6 bases). CDR3 size: 15 residues. Germline CDR1 is WNHNN and CDR2 is SYGVQD (reference sequence). Trimming took 6 bases from V and 7 from J, leaving 18 bases between them. Here the CDR3 DNA reads TGCGCCAGCAGGATGGGACCGTTGGAGGGCGGGGAGCTGTTTTTT. Translating gives CASRMGPLEGGELFF.

The CDR3 DNA follows: TGTGCCAGCAGCTTACTTTCTATCAATGAGCAGTTCTTC. It is translated as CASSLLSINEQFF. V usage is TRBV7-8 and J usage is TRBJ2-1; D is uncertain. Germline CDR1 and CDR2: SGHVS and FQNEAQ. Between the trimmed V and J ends, which lost 2 bases and 6 bases, there was a span of 8 bases. The CDR3 has 13 residues.

The chain couples TRBV19 to TRBJ1-5, with a weak D call TRBD1 (5 bases). Germline V gene sequence: CDR1 LNHDA, CDR2 SQIVND (reference sequence). Trimming pared 7 bases from V and 6 bases from J, leaving 16 bases between. There are 14 residues in the CDR3. The CDR3 loop reads CASNNIGGTQPQHF. DNA of the CDR3: TGTGCCAGTAATAACATCGGGGGGACTCAGCCCCAGCATTTT.

A single count supports this clone. This chain links TRBV6-6 with TRBJ1-1; maybe TRBD1 (5 bases). Germline CDR1 reads MNHNY; CDR2 reads SVGAGI (reference sequence). There are 15 residues in the CDR3. The V and J ends lost 5 bases and 1 base respectively, with 14 bases between them. The CDR3 reads CASSLRQNPNTEAFF. Here the CDR3 DNA reads TGTGCCAGCAGTCTACGACAGAATCCGAACACTGAAGCTTTCTTT.

The chain joins TRBV24-1 to TRBJ1-2, with 10 bases that match TRBD1. The germline CDR1 and CDR2 sequences are KGHDR and SFDVKD. The V and J ends lost 3 bases and 7 bases, in that order; junction bases with no gene match: 10. The CDR3 has 16 residues. CDR3 sequence: CATSDGVTGGRGGYTF. CDR3 coding DNA: TGTGCCACCAGTGATGGGGTGACAGGGGGCAGGGGTGGCTACACCTTC.

This clone was counted between two and nine times. The chain carries TRBV6-5 and TRBJ2-7; 11 bases map to TRBD1. Germline assignment: CDR1 MNHEY and CDR2 SVGAGI. J lost 2 bases, V lost 6 bases, and 3 bases had no gene match. There are 14 residues in the CDR3. CDR3 sequence: CASRPGQGAYEQYF. CDR3 nucleotides: TGTGCCAGCAGGCCGGGACAGGGGGCCTACGAGCAGTACTTC.

The chain joins TRBV6-6 to TRBJ1-1, with D unclear. CDR1 and CDR2 from the germline V gene are MNHNY and SVGAGI (reference sequence). V was trimmed by 6 bases and J by 0 bases, leaving 11 bases between them. This CDR3 contains 14 residues. CDR3 bases: TGTGCCAGCAGCCGCGGGGAGATGAACACTGAAGCTTTCTTT. Its translation is CASSRGEMNTEAFF.

This CDR3 is CASSLASPGLGYTF. The CDR3 DNA is TGTGCCAGCAGCTTGGCGTCTCCAGGGCTCGGCTACACCTTC. The chain has TRBV5-6 and TRBJ1-2; D might be TRBD1 (5 bases). Germline V CDR1 and CDR2: SGHDT, YYEEEE. The CDR3 has 14 amino acids. V was cut by 0 bases and J by 8 bases, with 14 bases left in between.

The V call is TRBV29-1, the J call TRBJ1-4; 8 bases map to TRBD1. The CDR3 consists of 12 residues. CDR1 SQVTM and CDR2 ANQGSEA come from the germline V gene. The ends lost 7 bases at V and 7 bases at J; junction bases unmatched: 5. The CDR3 sequence: CSARQGTEKLFF. CDR3 nucleotide sequence: TGCAGCGCCAGACAGGGGACTGAAAAACTGTTTTTT.

The gene calls are TRBV5-1 and TRBJ2-5; D possibly corresponds to TRBD2 (6 bases). Trimming took off 0 bases at V and 9 bases at J, with 12 bases between the two ends. CDR1 and CDR2 (germline): SGHRS, YFSETQ. This CDR3 is built from 13 residues. This chain's CDR3 is CASSLVEGGSQYF. CDR3 nucleotide sequence: TGCGCCAGCAGCTTGGTGGAGGGTGGGTCCCAGTACTTC.